This TCR beta chain was recorded in a study of T-cell reconstitution after alpha-beta-depleted transplantation in children (TCRdb year 2016). General notes on the study: The study quantitatively tracked T-cell immune reconstitution after TCRalphabeta/CD19-depleted allogeneic hematopoietic cell transplantation in children using TCR repertoire profiling.

Taken with the paper, the label for treatment or condition translates to: allogeneic hematopoietic cell transplantation with graft depleted of TCRalphabeta T cells and CD19 B cells. Transplant recipients were children who received TCRalphabeta/CD19-depleted allogeneic hematopoietic cell grafts. The paper as a whole reports these results and caveats: The high TCRbeta diversity at day 60 in some patients was ascribed to recipient T cells and intrathymic progenitors that had survived conditioning. Apparently early alphabetaT-cell count recovery about two months after transplant reportedly relied on only several hundred rapidly expanded clones derived from non-depleted graft cells. The frequencies of hyperexpanded clones fell over the following months, and after one year, T-cell counts and TCRbeta diversity were mostly attributed to newly produced T cells.

Ten or more counts support this clonotype. Its recognized antigen is unknown. No much larger clone exists at a distance of one base, and base qualities are not known. The V and J ends are trimmed by 2 bases and 8 bases, leaving 15 bases between them. The germline V gene yields MDHEN for CDR1 and SYDVKM for CDR2. From cysteine to phenylalanine, the CDR3 is 14 amino acids long. Only CDR3 DNA is held: 42 bases, read in frame from base 1. Receptors were amplified or captured by PCR. Sequencing was carried out with an Illumina HiSeq 2500. TCR library preparation used molecular barcoding, with unique molecular identifiers applied to normalize quantification of the TCRbeta repertoire. Clones were called with MiXCR by TCRdb after fastp trimmed the public reads at Q25, and only in-frame beta chains were retained. Each record represents a unique CDR3 protein, reported with the most common genes and DNA among its rows. The sample records 200,000 to 300,000 distinct CDR3 sequences, more than 20% of which are singletons. The ten largest account for over 2.5% of the sample.

The clonotype comes from a girl aged 2-15 years with Fanconi anemia, due to receive a stem cell transplant. The chain is assembled from TRBV28 and TRBJ1-2; a confident D gene designation cannot be given. The specimen was PBMCs, collected before TCRalphabeta/CD19-depleted stem cell transplant. The DNA sequence reads TGTGCCAGCAGTTTACAACAGTTCCAGTGGGGCTACACCTTC. Translated, this gives CASSLQQFQWGYTF.